This TCR beta chain was found in a study of cytomegalovirus exposure and HLA in healthy donors. Study overall: From HLA-typed donors, an early data release held around 85 million unique TCRs.

Amplification used 60 Vbeta primers and 13 Jbeta primers. Assay used: immunoSEQ multiplex PCR; TCRdb lists only in-frame clones, some missing. The sample shows 70,000 to 90,000 clones, more than 70% of them seen only once. Per germline, CDR1 SGHRS and CDR2 YFSETQ. The CDR3 runs to 13 residues. Losses at the gene ends were 4 bases for V and 8 bases for J; bases not matched to a gene: 5. This chain links TRBV5-1 with TRBJ2-1; TRBD2 agrees at 8 bases. The sequenced sample consisted of PBMCs. This TCR was recovered from a man in his forties in good health and CMV-seronegative. CDR3 sequence (DNA): TGCGCCAGCAGCCTTAGCGGGGCCGATGAGCAGTTCTTC. Translated, it gives CASSLSGADEQFF.